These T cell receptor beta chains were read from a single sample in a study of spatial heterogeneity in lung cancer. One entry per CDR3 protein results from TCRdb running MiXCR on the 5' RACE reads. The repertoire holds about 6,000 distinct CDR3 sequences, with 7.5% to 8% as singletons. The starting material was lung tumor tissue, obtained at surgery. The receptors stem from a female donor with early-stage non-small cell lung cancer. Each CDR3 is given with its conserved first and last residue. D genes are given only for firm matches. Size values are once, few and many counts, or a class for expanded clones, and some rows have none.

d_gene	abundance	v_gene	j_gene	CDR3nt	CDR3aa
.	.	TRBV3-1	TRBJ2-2	TGTGCCAGCAGCCAGGGTCGGCTGAACACCGGGGAGCTGTTTTTT	CASSQGRLNTGELFF
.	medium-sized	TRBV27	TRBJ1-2	TGTGCCAGCAGAGGACACCTGATCGATGGCTACACCTTC	CASRGHLIDGYTF
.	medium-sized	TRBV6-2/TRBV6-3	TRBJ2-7	TGTGCCAGTCTACGCTCAGGGTCCTACGAGCAGTACTTC	CASLRSGSYEQYF
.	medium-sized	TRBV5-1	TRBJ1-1	TGCGCCAGCAGTCTTGGGGCAAGAACTGAAGCTTTCTTT	CASSLGARTEAFF
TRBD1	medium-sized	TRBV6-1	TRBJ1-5	TGTGCCAGCAGTGAAGTCCTGACAGGGAATAGCAATCAGCCCCAGCATTTT	CASSEVLTGNSNQPQHF
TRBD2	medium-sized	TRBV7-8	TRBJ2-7	TGTGCCAGCAGCCGTACTAGCGGGAGAGACTACGAGCAGTACTTC	CASSRTSGRDYEQYF
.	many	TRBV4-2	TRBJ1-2	TGTGCCAGCAGCCAAGATGGGCAGAGCTATGGCTACACCTTC	CASSQDGQSYGYTF
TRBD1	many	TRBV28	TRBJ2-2	TGTGCCAGCAGGGGGGACAGACCTACCGGGGAGCTGTTTTTT	CASRGDRPTGELFF
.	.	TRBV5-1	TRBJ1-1	TGCGCCAGCAGCTTGAGTGACACTGAAGCTTTCTTT	CASSLSDTEAFF
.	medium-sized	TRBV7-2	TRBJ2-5	TGTGCCAGCAGCTTAGATTGGGGGGTAGAGACCCAGTACTTC	CASSLDWGVETQYF
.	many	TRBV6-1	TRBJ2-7	TGTGCCAGCAGTGAATCCCTCGACCAATCCTACGAGCAGTACTTC	CASSESLDQSYEQYF
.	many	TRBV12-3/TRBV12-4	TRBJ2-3	TGTGCCAGCACCCCCCAAGCGGGAGATACGCAGTATTTT	CASTPQAGDTQYF
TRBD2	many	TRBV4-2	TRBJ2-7	TGTGCCAGCAGCCTTAGGAGCGGGAGGGCCGGGTACGAGCAGTACTTC	CASSLRSGRAGYEQYF
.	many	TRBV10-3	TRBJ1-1	TGTGCCATCAGGGGCGACACTGAAGCTTTCTTT	CAIRGDTEAFF
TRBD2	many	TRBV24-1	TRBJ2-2	TGTGCCACCAGGTCCGGGACTAGCGGGATCGGGGAGCTGTTTTTT	CATRSGTSGIGELFF
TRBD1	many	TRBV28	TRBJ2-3	TGTGCCAGCAGTCCATCCGACAGGGTAACAGATACGCAGTATTTT	CASSPSDRVTDTQYF
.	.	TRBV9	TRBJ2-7	TGTGCCAGCAGCCCGGGTCAGTGGGGCTACGAGCAGTACTTC	CASSPGQWGYEQYF
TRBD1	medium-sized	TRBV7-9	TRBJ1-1	TGTGCCAGCAGTCCAGACAGGGGGCCCACTGAAGCTTTCTTT	CASSPDRGPTEAFF
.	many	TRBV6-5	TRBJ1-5	TGTGCCAGCAACCCCGTGCAGGACAGCCGAAATCAGCCCCAGCATTTT	CASNPVQDSRNQPQHF
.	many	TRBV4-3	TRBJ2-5	TGCGCCAGCAGCCAAGACCCTCTCGACGGGAGTGATGTAGCCCAGTACTTC	CASSQDPLDGSDVAQYF
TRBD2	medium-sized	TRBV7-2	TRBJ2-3	TGTGCCAGCAGCCCACTACCGGCTAGCGGGGGGGGTAGCACAGATACGCAGTATTTT	CASSPLPASGGGSTDTQYF
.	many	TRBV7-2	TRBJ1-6	TGTGCCAGCAGCGAACTACCCTACGGAGGGAATTCACCCCTCCACTTT	CASSELPYGGNSPLHF
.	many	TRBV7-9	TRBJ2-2	TGTGCCAGCAGCTCGGACCAGCCTACCGGGGAGCTGTTTTTT	CASSSDQPTGELFF
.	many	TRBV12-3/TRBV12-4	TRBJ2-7	TGTGCCAGCAGTTTAGCGCTAAATGCGGGACTCGACTTC	CASSLALNAGLDF
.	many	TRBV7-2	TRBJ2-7	TGTGCCAGCAGCTTGACGGCTGGCGGGGAGCAGTACTTC	CASSLTAGGEQYF
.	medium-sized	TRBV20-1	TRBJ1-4	TGCAGTGCACCGGACGGGACAACTAATGAAAAACTGTTTTTT	CSAPDGTTNEKLFF
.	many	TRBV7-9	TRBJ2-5	TGTGCCAGCGGCCTAATATCCCGGGGTGACCGGGAGACCCAGTACTTC	CASGLISRGDRETQYF
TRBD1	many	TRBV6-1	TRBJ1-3	TGTGCCAGCAGTGAAGCAACCCGGACAGGCCTTGGAAACACCATATATTTT	CASSEATRTGLGNTIYF
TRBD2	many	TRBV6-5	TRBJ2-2	TGTGCCAGCAGTTACTCGACTGGGAGGGGCACCGGGGAGCTGTTTTTT	CASSYSTGRGTGELFF
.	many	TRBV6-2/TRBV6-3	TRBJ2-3	TGTGCCAGCACCGAGGACGGCACAGATACGCAGTATTTT	CASTEDGTDTQYF
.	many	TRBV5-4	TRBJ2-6	TGTGCCAGCAGCTTTGACACCCGCTCTGGGGCCAACGTCCTGACTTTC	CASSFDTRSGANVLTF
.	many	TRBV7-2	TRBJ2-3	TGTGCCATCTTACAAGGGCCGAGGGGCGGTACGCAGTATTTT	CAILQGPRGGTQYF
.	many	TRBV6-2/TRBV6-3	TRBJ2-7	TGTGCCAGCAGTTCTGTAGGACAGCGTCTAACCTACGAGCAGTACTTC	CASSSVGQRLTYEQYF
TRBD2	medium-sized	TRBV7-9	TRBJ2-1	TGTGCCAGCAGCCCCCGGACTAGCGGGGTACACAATGAGCAGTTCTTC	CASSPRTSGVHNEQFF
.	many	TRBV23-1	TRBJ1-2	TGCGCCAGCAGTCAATCATCCTACTACACCTTC	CASSQSSYYTF
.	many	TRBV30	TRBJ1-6	TGTGCCTGGAGGAGAGATTCACCCCTCCACTTT	CAWRRDSPLHF
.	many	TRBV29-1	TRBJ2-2	TGCAGCGTTCGTGTCGGGAGAGCTTTTAACACCGGGGAGCTGTTTTTT	CSVRVGRAFNTGELFF
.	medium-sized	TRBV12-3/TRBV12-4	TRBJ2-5	TGTGCCAGCAGTTTCGGTAAAGAGACCCAGTACTTC	CASSFGKETQYF
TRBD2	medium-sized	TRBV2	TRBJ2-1	TGTGCCAGCAGGCTAGCGGGGCCTTATAATGAGCAGTTCTTC	CASRLAGPYNEQFF
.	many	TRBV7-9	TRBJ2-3	TGTGCCAGCAGCTTAAGCCGGGCAAGCACAGATACGCAGTATTTT	CASSLSRASTDTQYF
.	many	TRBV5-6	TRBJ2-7	TGTGCCAGCAGCGGCAGCCTGGGGGGCTCCTACGAGCAGTACTTC	CASSGSLGGSYEQYF